The following is a TCR beta chain sequence with its context. This specimen comes from a study of blood T cell repertoires in COVID-19. In the study overall: Some COVID-19 samples were acute and others convalescent; all came from the United States, Italy and Spain. PBMCs, B-cell-depleted T cells, or T cells were the source of the cDNA or gDNA that made up the material.

The CDR3 extends over 17 amino acids. Germline V CDR1 and CDR2: SGHTS, YDEGEE. V was clipped by 4 bases and J by 1 base; unmatched bases: 9. Authors' analysis steps: Reference gene primer amplification gave estimated nucleated cell counts. Method: immunoSEQ multiplex PCR; TCRdb's copy keeps in-frame clones and lacks some. That table is the source of V, J and clone size, and D and trimming were worked out from the DNA. The sample yields 250,000 to 300,000 clones, 75% to 90% seen once. The chain joins TRBV5-8 to TRBJ2-2, with 8 bases fitting TRBD2. The clonotype originates from a man aged 45-65 years with acute or convalescent COVID-19. The sample taken for sequencing was peripheral blood. The CDR3 DNA reads as TGTGCCAGCAGCCCAGCGCGGGGGGCAAGGAACACCGGGGAGCTGTTTTTT. Protein: CASSPARGARNTGELFF.